The rows below give T cell receptor beta chains drawn from one sample of a study of shared clonotypes between healthy human individuals. Profiling relied on immunoSEQ multiplex PCR, and the TCRdb table lists in-frame clones only, not all of them. The sample contains around 620,000 clones, roughly 95% of which appear only once. The sample taken for sequencing was naive CD8+ T cells sorted from blood. The source is a woman aged 25 to 45 in good health. The CDR3 runs from the conserved cysteine through the conserved F or W. For some rows the clone size is stated as once, few or many, or as a class when expanded; others skip it.

CASSTGGGTYEQYF	TRBV6-1	NA
CATGTGYQPQHF	TRBV27	NA
CASSLGLGDQPQHF	TRBV27	NA
CASSPDGTGLYEQYF	TRBV7-3	NA
CASSLVTNSYEQYF	TRBV7-8	NA
CASSPAGRQQETQYF	TRBV18	NA
CASSYSSRVTEAFF	TRBV6-5	NA
CASSADGVSYEQYF	TRBV27	NA
CASSLADSRQGPYEQYF	TRBV7-9	NA
CASSGAGPGNTIYF	TRBV4-1	NA
CASSSTTSGKQYF	TRBV5-1	NA
CASSEGSVYEQYF	TRBV27	NA
CASSLVQHEQFF	TRBV5-1	NA
CASTDRPNRGRAFF	TRBV6-5	NA
CAWSGGSYNEQFF	TRBV30	NA
CASSLRGPIREQYF	TRBV28	NA
CASSLGREPLEPQETQYF	TRBV11-2	NA
CASSYEVWQPQHF	TRBV6-6	NA
CASSLVTSGPSYEQYF	TRBV11-2	NA
CASRRLAGVQETQYF	TRBV27	NA
CASMVGLTSMNTEAFF	TRBV5-1	NA
CASSFIRDYNEQFF	TRBV28	NA
CATSRGRGQETQYF	TRBV27	once
CASRSGRFGQYF	TRBV27	NA
CASSPGSGEQYF	TRBV7-6	NA
CSVDRYTEAFF	TRBV29-1	NA
CASSSRLAGDSSGANVLTF	TRBV11-2	NA
CASETASEQYF	TRBV28	NA
CASSDQGPSYNEQFF	TRBV9	once
CASSPPAGDEQFF	TRBV5-1	NA
CASSSPPGGNTEAFF	TRBV28	NA
CASSRGQFLGNTEAFF	TRBV7-8	NA
CASSYPGTSGHTGELFF	TRBV7-4	once
CASSPRTDTGELFF	TRBV7-9	NA
CASSLDAFEPQHF	TRBV28	once
CASSTNRQTLSTDTQYF	TRBV27	NA
CASSVRGGGYTF	TRBV5-6	NA
CASSFLLGAGANVLTF	TRBV11-2	NA
CASRGDRGLWYEQYF	TRBV25-1	NA
CASSIELGVRPGELFF	TRBV19	NA
CASSLGYRSSYNEQFF	TRBV5-8	NA
CASSLTPDRGRETQYF	TRBV7-3	NA
CASSISGTGVGNTIYF	TRBV9	once
CASRPRAYNEQFF	TRBV7-2	NA
CASSAWGETQYF	TRBV13	NA
CASSPRLAQTYNEQFF	TRBV28	NA
CTSGGLRGQPQHF	TRBV1	NA
CASSFVSSERQYF	TRBV28	NA
CASSFSRGSSYNEQFF	TRBV4-1	NA
CASSQALGLIAGALDTQYF	TRBV4-1	NA
CASSLSAGTGVDKNIQYF	TRBV27	NA
CASSQYRGTNTEAFF	TRBV23-1	NA
CASSPPTGSLPEAFF	TRBV7-8	NA
CASSLTPNTGELFF	TRBV7-8	NA
CASSFGGGPYEQYF	TRBV11-2	once
CASSLEGVGYEQYF	TRBV7-9	NA
CASMVEALSGEQYF	TRBV28	NA
CSVEDPLAGAGANVLTF	TRBV29-1	NA
CASSLFGRASYNEQFF	TRBV13	NA
CASSAGGQGTYEQYF	TRBV7-9	NA